This T cell receptor (beta chain) was documented in a study of glioma-infiltrating T cells. Whole-study results and caveats: Gliomas, especially low-grade, showed above-expected tissue-blood divergence; non-neoplastic patients showed below. Very few CDR3 sequences were shared between tissue and blood.

The CDR3 spans 16 residues. CDR1 and CDR2 (germline): SGHVS, FQNEAQ. The trim removed 5 bases at V and 2 bases at J, leaving 7 bases unmatched. Using RNA template, CDR3s of TCR alpha and beta were amplified with iRepertoire arm-PCR. Tissue mRNA or PBMC total RNA, roughly 90-400 ng, went into one-step reverse transcription and amplification. Each CDR3 protein gets one entry after TCRdb re-called the multiplex PCR reads with MiXCR. The sample yields under 130,000 distinct CDR3 sequences, around 30% seen once. A few counts support this clonotype. Its target is not known. This sequence joins TRBV7-8 and TRBJ2-5, with 11 positions matching TRBD2. This TCR was recovered from a human donor with low-grade glioma or glioblastoma, undergoing nonglioma brain surgery, or in good health (not recorded which). Sequencing was performed on glioma tissue, nonneoplastic brain tissue, or PBMCs (not recorded which). CDR3 in amino acids: CASSTGTSGEQETQYF. The CDR3 DNA reads as TGTGCCAGCAGCACCGGGACTAGCGGAGAACAAGAGACCCAGTACTTC.